These 31 T cell receptor beta chains share one sample of origin, sequenced in a study of blood T cell repertoires in COVID-19. Clones were sequenced by immunoSEQ multiplex PCR, and TCRdb holds only the in-frame ones, with some missing. The sample holds 62,000 or so clones, 80% to 90% seen once. The material sequenced was peripheral blood. The receptors were gathered from a man aged 45 to 65 with active COVID-19.

V is TRBV5-5 and J is TRBJ1-2; no reliable D call. The ends were cut back, 4 bases at V and 2 bases at J, with 15 bases in the middle. The CDR3 length is 15 residues. The germline CDR1 and CDR2 sequences are SGHKS and YYEKEE (reference sequence). The CDR3, as DNA: TGTGCCAGCAGCCTAAACAGAATAACCAACTATGGCTACACCTTC. Its protein is CASSLNRITNYGYTF.

The chain recombines TRBV6-5 with TRBJ1-6; D might be TRBD1 (5 bases). Germline values: CDR1 MNHEY, CDR2 SVGAGI. The CDR3 consists of 12 residues. V was trimmed by 4 bases and J by 13 bases, leaving 11 bases between them. CDR3 in DNA: TGTGCCAGCAGTTGGGGCACTGGTCCCCTCCACTTT. Amino acid sequence: CASSWGTGPLHF.

This clone was detected only once. The chain joins TRBV10-3 to TRBJ2-3; TRBD2 aligns across 10 bases. The V gene end was trimmed by 10 bases and the J gene end by 1 base; junction bases not matched to a gene: 2. The germline CDR1 and CDR2 sequences are ENHRY and SYGVKD. The CDR3 is 13 amino acids. The CDR3 nucleotides read TGTGCCACCCTAGCGGGGGGCACAGATACGCAGTATTTT. Amino acid sequence: CATLAGGTDTQYF.

The chain links TRBV19 to TRBJ1-2; D not certain. V gave up 3 bases and J gave up 5 bases, with 10 bases separating them. Germline assignment: CDR1 LNHDA and CDR2 SQIVND (reference sequence). The CDR3 runs 13 residues. CDR3 sequence reads: CASSISEVYGYTF. CDR3 coding DNA: TGTGCCAGTAGTATCTCCGAGGTTTATGGCTACACCTTC. Looking up the rest from reference TRBV19 and TRBJ1-2 gives the full variable domain: DGGITQSPKYLFRKEGQNVTLSCEQNLNHDAMYWYRQDPGQGLRLIYYSQIVNDFQKGDIAEGYSVSREKKESFPLTVTSAQKNPTAFYLCASSISEVYGYTFGSGTRLTVV.

The rearrangement links TRBV7-9 to TRBJ2-1; 8 bases align to TRBD1. J was trimmed by 7 bases and V by 5 bases; bases with no gene match: 10. This CDR3 contains 15 residues. Per germline, CDR1 SEHNR and CDR2 FQNEAQ (reference sequence). The CDR3 DNA is TGTGCCAGCAGCGAAGGACAGGGCAGTCTGAATGAGCAGTTCTTC. It yields the protein CASSEGQGSLNEQFF.

The chain couples TRBV29-1 to TRBJ1-1; maybe TRBD1 (6 bases). Trimming cost V 0 bases and J 9 bases, with 8 bases left between them. Germline CDR1 and CDR2: SQVTM and ANQGSEA. This CDR3 comprises 11 residues. CDR3: CSVEDRGKAFF. CDR3 nucleotides: TGCAGCGTTGAAGACAGGGGCAAAGCTTTCTTT.

The chain couples TRBV6-5 to TRBJ1-4; TRBD1 is a possible D gene (6 bases). The germline V gene has CDR1 MNHEY and CDR2 SVGAGI. The CDR3 loop spans 16 amino acids. V shed 2 bases and J shed 5 bases, with 15 bases lying between them. The CDR3 loop is CASSYHSQGTNEKLFF. The CDR3 bases are TGTGCCAGCAGTTACCACTCACAGGGAACGAATGAAAAACTGTTTTTT.

This clone came up a few times. The chain combines TRBV5-4 with TRBJ2-1; weak D call: TRBD1 (6 bases). CDR3 length: 15 amino acids. With 0 bases removed from V and 1 base from J, the gap between germline ends came to 8 bases. Germline loops: CDR1 SGHNT, CDR2 YYREEE (reference sequence). The CDR3, as DNA: TGTGCCAGCAGCTTGGGACAGGTGTCCTACAATGAGCAGTTCTTC. Translation: CASSLGQVSYNEQFF.

This clone was seen a few times. This chain links TRBV4-1 with TRBJ2-7, with TRBD2 matching over 11 bases. CDR1 and CDR2 from the germline V gene are MGHRA and YSYEKL. With 4 bases clipped from V and 4 bases from J, the junction kept 3 bases outside the gene matches. CDR3 length equals 14 residues. CDR3 nucleotide sequence: TGCGCCAGCAGCCCCGGGACTAGCGGATACGAGCAGTACTTC. Its translation: CASSPGTSGYEQYF.

V is TRBV5-8 and J is TRBJ2-2; TRBD1 matches 7 bases. The CDR3 has 14 residues. With V trimmed by 2 bases and J by 7 bases, 5 bases remained unmatched. The V gene's germline CDR1 is SGHTS and CDR2 YDEGEE. Written as DNA, the CDR3 is TGTGCCAGCAGCTTTCTAAACAGGGGCGGGGAGCTGTTTTTT. Its protein product is CASSFLNRGGELFF.

The chain is built from TRBV5-1 and TRBJ2-5; a weak D match, TRBD2 (6 bases). Germline-derived CDR1 and CDR2 are SGHRS and YFSETQ. V gave up 3 bases and J gave up 1 base, with 16 bases separating them. This CDR3 spans 16 amino acids. In nucleotides, the CDR3 is TGCGCCAGCAGCTCCAGTATAGCGGAGTTCCAAGAGACCCAGTACTTC. Its translation is CASSSSIAEFQETQYF.

This CDR3 is CASSQEGAGVAYNEQFF. CDR3 coding DNA: TGCGCCAGCAGCCAAGAGGGAGCGGGGGTAGCCTACAATGAGCAGTTCTTC. The chain joins TRBV4-1 to TRBJ2-1, with 8 positions matching TRBD2. V lost 0 bases and J lost 2; bases outside the gene matches: 6. The CDR3 consists of 17 residues. The germline V gene has CDR1 MGHRA and CDR2 YSYEKL.

V is TRBV13 and J is TRBJ1-3, with D possibly TRBD1 on 5 matching bases. CDR3 length: 15 amino acids. Germline values: CDR1 PRHDT, CDR2 FYEKMQ (reference sequence). The V and J ends lost 6 bases and 2 bases respectively, with 14 bases between them. The CDR3 nucleotides are TGTGCCAGCAGGTACACAGGATCCGCTGGAAACACCATATATTTT. Residues: CASRYTGSAGNTIYF.

V usage is TRBV2 and J usage is TRBJ1-6; D perhaps matches TRBD1 (6 bases). The CDR3 has 18 amino acids. V was trimmed by 7 bases and J by 0 bases, leaving 19 bases between them. Germline loops: CDR1 SNHLY, CDR2 FYNNEI. The CDR3 loop reads CASTPRGPGDSYNSPLHF. The CDR3 DNA sequence: TGTGCCAGCACCCCCCGGGGTCCAGGGGACTCCTATAATTCACCCCTCCACTTT.

The chain carries TRBV7-2 and TRBJ1-2; a weak D match, TRBD1 (5 bases). Between the trimmed V and J ends, which lost 4 bases and 14 bases, there was a span of 14 bases. Germline lookup yields CDR1 SGHTA and CDR2 FQGNSA. The CDR3 totals 11 residues. CDR3 in amino acids: CASSSRLGGTF. CDR3 DNA: TGTGCCAGCAGCTCCCGCCTGGGGGGTACCTTC.

The chain uses TRBV19 and TRBJ2-1; 7 bases map to TRBD2. Germline V lookup: CDR1 LNHDA, CDR2 SQIVND (reference sequence). The CDR3 contains 15 residues. Trimming cost V 7 bases and J 5 bases; bases outside gene matches: 11. The CDR3 protein is CASTRLANVNNEQFF. The CDR3 bases are TGTGCCAGTACCAGACTAGCAAATGTTAACAATGAGCAGTTCTTC.

V and J are TRBV5-1 and TRBJ2-5; 9 bases are shared with TRBD2. V dropped 2 bases and J dropped 1; count of bases not matched to a gene: 15. Germline loops: CDR1 SGHRS, CDR2 YFSETQ. CDR3 length: 19 residues. Here the CDR3 reads CASSFRAGGILETQETQYF. CDR3 bases: TGCGCCAGCAGCTTTCGAGCGGGGGGTATTCTAGAGACCCAAGAGACCCAGTACTTC.

The V gene is TRBV1, the J gene TRBJ1-2; the table's D gene call, TRBD1, was not cross checked with the DNA. TRBV1 corresponds to a pseudogene. The CDR3 is 16 amino acids. The CDR3 nucleotides read TGCACCAGCAGCCCAGGTATGGGACGAGGGGGCAACGGCTACACCTTC. Protein sequence: CTSSPGMGRGGNGYTF.

CDR3 nucleotide sequence: TGCGCCAGCAGACCCGGGACAGAGACGAACACTGAAGCTTTCTTT. Translation gives CASRPGTETNTEAFF. The chain employs TRBV5-1 and TRBJ1-1; 7 bases fit TRBD1. CDR1 is SGHRS, CDR2 YFSETQ, per germline. The CDR3 spans 15 residues. J lost 1 base, V lost 5 bases, and 8 bases had no gene match.

The rearrangement links TRBV10-2 to TRBJ1-2, with D tentatively TRBD1 (5 bases). The length of the CDR3 is 16 residues. The ends were cut back, 2 bases at V and 1 base at J, with 14 bases in the middle. The germline V gene has CDR1 WSHSY and CDR2 SAAADI. The CDR3 loop is CASSERGHSFNYGYTF. DNA of the CDR3: TGCGCCAGCAGTGAGAGGGGCCACTCCTTTAACTATGGCTACACCTTC.

This sequence joins TRBV7-8 and TRBJ2-7, with 9 nucleotides matching TRBD2. V gave up 2 bases and J gave up 0 bases; unmatched junction bases: 5. Germline values: CDR1 SGHVS, CDR2 FQNEAQ. The CDR3 has 16 residues. The CDR3 sequence: CASSLQSGGSSYEQYF. DNA for the CDR3: TGTGCCAGCAGCTTACAGAGCGGGGGGAGCTCCTACGAGCAGTACTTC. Full variable domain (outside the CDR3, taken from reference TRBV7-8 and TRBJ2-7): GAGVSQSPRYKVAKRGQDVALRCDPISGHVSLFWYQQALGQGPEFLTYFQNEAQLDKSGLPSDRFFAERPEGSVSTLKIQRTQQEDSAVYLCASSLQSGGSSYEQYFGPGTRLTVT.

The gene calls are TRBV29-1 and TRBJ1-5; the D is unclear. Trimming took off 4 bases at V and 2 bases at J, with 9 bases between the two ends. Germline V gene data show CDR1 as SQVTM and CDR2 as ANQGSEA. The CDR3 loop spans 13 amino acids. CDR3: CSVGLGGNQPQHF. In nucleotides, the CDR3 is TGCAGCGTTGGGCTCGGGGGCAATCAGCCCCAGCATTTT.

V gene TRBV3-1 (or the pseudogene TRBV3-2) combines with J gene TRBJ1-6, with 10 bases matching TRBD1. This CDR3 spans 19 amino acids. J gave up 8 bases and V 1 base, and 14 bases lay outside the gene matches. From germline, CDR1 is LGHDT and CDR2 YNNKEL (reference sequence). In DNA, the CDR3 is TGTGCCAGCAGCCAAGGGGGACAGGGGACCTCTCTTTTTTATTCACCCCTCCACTTT. Encoded protein: CASSQGGQGTSLFYSPLHF.

This sequence joins TRBV9 and TRBJ1-1, with 10 bases identical to TRBD1. Germline V lookup: CDR1 SGDLS, CDR2 YYNGEE. The V segment lost 2 bases and the J segment 4 bases; nucleotides outside the gene matches: 20. CDR3 size: 20 residues. DNA for the CDR3: TGTGCCAGCAGCGTCCGGGCCTTACTGCCGGGACAGGGGCCCTCCACTGAAGCTTTCTTT. Protein: CASSVRALLPGQGPSTEAFF.

This rearrangement joins TRBV19 to TRBJ2-7; 7 nucleotides agree with TRBD1. Germline V gene sequence: CDR1 LNHDA, CDR2 SQIVND (reference sequence). The trim removed 0 bases at V and 3 bases at J, leaving 5 bases unmatched. CDR3 length equals 15 residues. The CDR3 protein is CASSIEVGGYYEQYF. The DNA of the CDR3 is TGTGCCAGTAGTATAGAAGTAGGGGGCTACTACGAGCAGTACTTC.

V usage is TRBV7-9 and J usage is TRBJ1-1; 9 nucleotides align to TRBD1. J was trimmed by 0 bases and V by 1 base; bases with no gene match: 3. The CDR3 sequence is 16 residues long. Germline CDR1 is SEHNR and CDR2 is FQNEAQ (reference sequence). CDR3 amino acids: CASSLVGTGLNTEAFF. For the CDR3, the DNA is TGTGCCAGCAGCTTAGTCGGGACAGGGTTGAACACTGAAGCTTTCTTT.

The chain carries TRBV12-3 or TRBV12-4 and TRBJ1-5; D gene unclear. Trimming pared 3 bases from V and 6 bases from J, leaving 9 bases between. This CDR3 is built from 13 residues. The DNA of the CDR3 is TGTGCCAGCAGTTTTCAGTCTGGTCAGCCCCAGCATTTT. Protein sequence: CASSFQSGQPQHF.

V gene TRBV4-3 combines with J gene TRBJ1-2; D not certain. The CDR3 length is 14 residues. The germline CDR1 and CDR2 sequences are LGHNA and YSLEER. V lost 0 bases to trimming and J lost 2 bases, with 7 bases between them. In DNA form, the CDR3 reads TGCGCCAGCAGCCAAGACCAGTCCAACTATGGCTACACCTTC. Amino acid sequence: CASSQDQSNYGYTF.

The chain employs TRBV30 and TRBJ2-4; no definite D call. V was pared by 4 bases and J by 0 bases, with 7 bases between. The CDR3 is made up of 13 amino acids. Germline V CDR1 and CDR2: GTSNPN, SVGIG (reference sequence). CDR3 nucleotide sequence: TGTGCCTGGACCAGAATAGCCAAAAACATTCAGTACTTC. This gives the protein CAWTRIAKNIQYF.

The J gene is TRBJ1-6, the V gene TRBV7-8; 7 positions agree with TRBD1. Unmatched junction bases numbered 12, after V lost 5 bases and J lost 14 bases. The CDR3 is 14 amino acids. The germline V gene encodes CDR1 SGHVS and CDR2 FQNEAQ. The CDR3 nucleotides read TGTGCCAGCAGCCCTTCGACAGGGCAATTCACCCTCCACTTT. It specifies CASSPSTGQFTLHF. Variable domain in full (rest from reference TRBV7-8 and TRBJ1-6): GAGVSQSPRYKVAKRGQDVALRCDPISGHVSLFWYQQALGQGPEFLTYFQNEAQLDKSGLPSDRFFAERPEGSVSTLKIQRTQQEDSAVYLCASSPSTGQFTLHFGNGTRLTVT.

The chain couples TRBV5-4 to TRBJ2-7, with D perhaps TRBD1 (5 bases). Between the trimmed V and J ends, which lost 4 bases and 1 base, there was a span of 9 bases. The CDR3 extends over 13 amino acids. Germline V gene data show CDR1 as SGHNT and CDR2 as YYREEE (reference sequence). The CDR3 sequence: CASSVDTSYEQYF. CDR3 bases: TGTGCCAGCAGCGTGGACACATCCTACGAGCAGTACTTC.